Following are 21 T cell receptor beta chains from one sample sequenced in a study of coeliac disease. Libraries were prepared by immunoSEQ multiplex PCR; TCRdb keeps only in-frame clonotypes and omits some of them. The sample lists over a thousand clones, about 69% occurring once. The sequencing input was lamina propria lymphocytes from the gut. These receptors originate from a woman in her forties with celiac disease on a gluten-free diet, and with hypertension.

The V call is TRBV27, the J call TRBJ1-2; D may be TRBD1 (5 bases). The CDR3 runs to 14 residues. Trimming took 9 bases from V and 0 from J, leaving 14 bases between them. Germline-derived CDR1 and CDR2 are MNHEY and SMNVEV (reference sequence). CDR3 protein: CASAIGGANYGYTF. Written as DNA, the CDR3 is TGTGCCAGTGCGATTGGGGGGGCTAACTATGGCTACACCTTC.

The V call is TRBV4-1, the J call TRBJ2-7, with D possibly TRBD2 on 6 matching bases. This CDR3 is built from 16 residues. Germline CDR1 reads MGHRA; CDR2 reads YSYEKL. The ends were cut back, 3 bases at V and 5 bases at J, with 20 bases in the middle. The CDR3 bases are TGCGCCAGCAGCCAGCCCGACGCGGGATCTAAGCACGAGCAGTACTTC. Its protein is CASSQPDAGSKHEQYF.

The V call is TRBV5-1, the J call TRBJ2-2; 11 bases fit TRBD2. The CDR3 is 14 residues long. Unmatched junction bases numbered 2, after V lost 5 bases and J lost 5 bases. Germline V gene lookup returns CDR1 SGHRS and CDR2 YFSETQ. The CDR3 nucleotides are TGCGCCAGCAGTACTAGCGGGAGTACCGGGGAGCTGTTTTTT. Protein product: CASSTSGSTGELFF.

This rearrangement joins TRBV29-1 to TRBJ2-1; possible D gene TRBD2, 5 bases. Germline values: CDR1 SQVTM, CDR2 ANQGSEA. The CDR3 is made up of 15 amino acids. V shed 4 bases and J shed 5 bases, with 18 bases lying between them. CDR3 DNA sequence: TGCAGCGTTGCGGGGTCAGTGTGGTCCAACAATGAGCAGTTCTTC. This sequence encodes CSVAGSVWSNNEQFF.

This chain uses TRBV5-6 with TRBJ1-4; TRBD1 agrees at 7 bases. Germline CDR1 reads SGHDT; CDR2 reads YYEEEE. The ends lost 10 bases at V and 5 bases at J; junction bases unmatched: 5. This CDR3 has 12 residues. CDR3 protein: CAPGGLNEKLFF. Here the CDR3 DNA reads TGTGCCCCAGGGGGGCTCAATGAAAAACTGTTTTTT. The entire variable domain, with the rest obtained from reference TRBV5-6 and TRBJ1-4, is as follows: DAGVTQSPTHLIKTRGQQVTLRCSPKSGHDTVSWYQQALGQGPQFIFQYYEEEERQRGNFPDRFSGHQFPNYSSELNVNALLLGDSALYLCAPGGLNEKLFFGSGTQLSVL.

This chain links TRBV5-5 with TRBJ2-7; D remains ambiguous. V was trimmed by 0 bases and J by 4 bases, leaving 20 bases between them. This CDR3 has 17 residues. Germline V gives CDR1 SGHKS, CDR2 YYEKEE (reference sequence). The CDR3 nucleotides are TGTGCCAGCAGCTTGGCCTCCGGCCCGCCCGGAGTATACGAGCAGTACTTC. It is translated as CASSLASGPPGVYEQYF.

This clone was observed a single time. V and J are TRBV9 and TRBJ2-1, with TRBD2 as a possible D gene (5 bases). This CDR3 is built from 18 residues. Germline loops: CDR1 SGDLS, CDR2 YYNGEE. Deletions cut 2 bases from V and 0 bases from J, with 18 bases between. The DNA for the CDR3 is TGTGCCAGCAGCGTCCCAACTAGGGCTTATAGCTCCTACAATGAGCAGTTCTTC. This translates into CASSVPTRAYSSYNEQFF.

The chain recombines TRBV30 with TRBJ1-2; D not certain. V lost 1 base and J lost 4, with 7 bases in between. The CDR3 runs to 12 residues. Germline-derived CDR1 and CDR2 are GTSNPN and SVGIG (reference sequence). In DNA form, the CDR3 reads TGTGCCTGGAGTGGGGAGGTCTATGGCTACACCTTC. Its translation is CAWSGEVYGYTF.

The table lists this clone with a few counts. The chain couples TRBV2 to TRBJ1-2; maybe TRBD1 (5 bases). Germline-derived CDR1 and CDR2 are SNHLY and FYNNEI. The CDR3 is made up of 13 amino acids. V lost 5 bases and J lost 1, with 8 bases in between. The CDR3: CASSPGNNYGYTF. CDR3 nucleotides: TGTGCCAGCAGTCCAGGGAATAACTATGGCTACACCTTC.

This clone was found a few times. The rearrangement joins TRBV6-6 to TRBJ2-2; TRBD2 aligns across 8 bases. This CDR3 region has 14 residues. Unmatched junction bases numbered 8, after V lost 10 bases and J lost 4 bases. Germline assignment: CDR1 MNHNY and CDR2 SVGAGI (reference sequence). Written as DNA, the CDR3 is TGTGCCACCCTTCGGGGGGGAAGCACCGGGGAGCTGTTTTTT. Encoded protein: CATLRGGSTGELFF.

This sequence joins TRBV7-2 and TRBJ2-5, with TRBD2 identical over 13 bases. The DNA end lines up better with TRBJ2-7; the J call may be wrong. The CDR3 runs 16 residues. Germline CDR1 reads SGHTA; CDR2 reads FQGNSA. CDR3 in DNA: TGTGCCAGCAGCTTACTCGGACTAGCGGGAGCGTACGAGCAGTACTTC. This gives the protein CASSLLGLAGAYEQYF.

This chain uses TRBV4-1 with TRBJ1-2; no reliable D call. The germline gives CDR1 MGHRA, CDR2 YSYEKL. The CDR3 is 15 residues long. Between the trimmed V and J ends, which lost 2 bases and 4 bases, there was a span of 14 bases. CDR3 in amino acids: CASSQSYGTAYGYTF. CDR3 DNA sequence: TGCGCCAGCAGCCAATCGTATGGAACAGCCTATGGCTACACCTTC.

The chain carries TRBV16 and TRBJ1-2; the D is unclear. This CDR3 is 14 amino acids long. Germline CDR1 is KGHSY and CDR2 is FQNENV. The V gene lost 1 base and the J gene lost 2 bases, with 8 bases spanning the gap. CDR3 bases: TGTGCCAGCAGCCAATATCCCGTAAACTATGGCTACACCTTC. It is translated as CASSQYPVNYGYTF.

V and J are TRBV4-2 and TRBJ2-7, with a possible D match to TRBD2 (6 bases). Trimming pared 1 base from V and 7 bases from J, leaving 14 bases between. The germline V gene encodes CDR1 LGHNA and CDR2 YNFKEQ. The CDR3 extends over 14 amino acids. The CDR3, as DNA: TGTGCCAGCAGCCAAGGCGGGGCGATAGGGGAGCAGTACTTC. Protein: CASSQGGAIGEQYF.

The rearrangement links TRBV14 to TRBJ2-7, with a weak D call TRBD2 (5 bases). V was cut by 0 bases and J by 3 bases, with 6 bases left in between. CDR1 is SGHDN, CDR2 FVKESK, per germline. The CDR3 is 13 amino acids. The CDR3 reads CASSQDSDYEQYF. CDR3 nucleotide sequence: TGTGCCAGCAGCCAAGATAGCGACTACGAGCAGTACTTC.

Only a few counts were recorded for this clone. This chain's CDR3 is CAISPTREEKLFF. The DNA for the CDR3 is TGTGCCATCAGTCCCACCCGCGAGGAAAAACTGTTTTTT. The chain carries TRBV10-3 and TRBJ1-4, with no clear D. The V end was cut by 5 bases, the J end by 8 bases, with 12 bases between. The CDR3 consists of 13 residues. The germline gives CDR1 ENHRY, CDR2 SYGVKD.

This chain connects TRBV18 to TRBJ2-1; 11 bases line up with TRBD1. With 0 bases clipped from V and 7 bases from J, the junction kept 5 bases outside the gene matches. Per the germline V gene, CDR1 is KGHSH and CDR2 is LQKENI. The CDR3 contains 16 residues. The CDR3 bases are TGTGCCAGCTCACCACCGGGACAGGGGGTTGGAAATGAGCAGTTCTTC. It codes for CASSPPGQGVGNEQFF.

The chain couples TRBV7-3 to TRBJ1-2, with D maybe TRBD1 (6 bases). In germline, CDR1 is SGHTA, CDR2 FQGTGA. CDR3 length equals 14 residues. V was cut by 2 bases and J by 3 bases, with 10 bases left in between. CDR3 region: CASSLSGGDYGYTF. The CDR3 DNA is TGTGCCAGCAGCTTATCGGGGGGCGACTATGGCTACACCTTC.

This clone was observed once. The DNA for the CDR3 is TGCGCCAGCAGCCCAGTAGCGGGGCGATTCACAGATACGCAGTATTTT. This translates into CASSPVAGRFTDTQYF. V and J are TRBV4-1 and TRBJ2-3; TRBD2 matches at 8 bases. The germline CDR1 and CDR2 sequences are MGHRA and YSYEKL. This CDR3 comprises 16 residues. J was trimmed by 2 bases and V by 4 bases; bases with no gene match: 8.

This clone appeared once. The chain has TRBV19 and TRBJ2-1; TRBD1 aligns across 10 bases. CDR3 size: 14 residues. Germline lookup yields CDR1 LNHDA and CDR2 SQIVND (reference sequence). The J segment lost 8 bases and the V segment lost 6 bases, leaving 7 bases of the junction unmatched. The CDR3, as DNA: TGTGCCAGTAGGGACAGGGGGGTTTCATATGAGCAGTTCTTC. Translating gives CASRDRGVSYEQFF.

The chain couples TRBV7-9 to TRBJ1-2; no firm D call. V shed 4 bases and J shed 5 bases, with 23 bases lying between them. From germline, CDR1 is SEHNR and CDR2 FQNEAQ (reference sequence). This CDR3 has 17 amino acids. The chain's CDR3 is CASSSTRVTIRKYGYTF. As DNA, the CDR3 is TGTGCCAGCAGCTCGACACGAGTAACCATCAGGAAGTATGGCTACACCTTC.